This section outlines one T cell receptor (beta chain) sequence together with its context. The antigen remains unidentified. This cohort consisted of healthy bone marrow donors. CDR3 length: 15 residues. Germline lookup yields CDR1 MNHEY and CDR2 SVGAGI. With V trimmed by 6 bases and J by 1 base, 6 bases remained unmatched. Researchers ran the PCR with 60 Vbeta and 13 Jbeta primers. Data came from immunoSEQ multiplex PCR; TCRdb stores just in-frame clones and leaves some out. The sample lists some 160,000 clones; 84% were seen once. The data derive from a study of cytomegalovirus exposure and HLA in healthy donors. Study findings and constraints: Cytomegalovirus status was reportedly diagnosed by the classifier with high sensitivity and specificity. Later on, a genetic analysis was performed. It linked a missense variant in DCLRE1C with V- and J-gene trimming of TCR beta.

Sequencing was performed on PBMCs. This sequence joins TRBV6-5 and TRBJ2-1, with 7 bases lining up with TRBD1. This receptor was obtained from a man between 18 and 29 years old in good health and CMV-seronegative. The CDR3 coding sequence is TGTGCCAGCAGCCTAACAGGGGAGTCCTACAATGAGCAGTTCTTC. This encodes CASSLTGESYNEQFF.